Listed below are T cell receptor beta chains from one sample, sequenced in a study of PD-1 blockade in classical Hodgkin lymphoma. Libraries were prepared by immunoSEQ multiplex PCR; TCRdb keeps only in-frame clonotypes and omits some of them. The data hold 100,000 or so clones, with over 85% observed a single time. The sequences come from peripheral blood mononuclear cells (PBMCs), collected before the fourth cycle of nivolumab. The source of these receptors is a human donor with classical Hodgkin lymphoma. Each CDR3 is given with its conserved first and last residue. D genes are given only for firm matches. Clone sizes are given selectively: once, few, many, or a class where the clone is expanded.

V gene,clone size,J gene,D gene,CDR3 protein,CDR3 DNA
TRBV11-2,NA,TRBJ2-7,TRBD2,CASSLTLLSKREGYEQYF,TGTGCCAGCAGCTTAACCCTTCTTTCAAAGCGGGAGGGTTACGAGCAGTACTTC
TRBV10-3,NA,TRBJ1-2,NA,CAISENDLPYGYTF,TGTGCCATCAGTGAGAACGATCTCCCCTATGGCTACACCTTC
TRBV7-2,NA,TRBJ2-7,NA,CASSPDRSSYEQYF,TGTGCCAGCAGCCCTGACAGGAGCTCCTACGAGCAGTACTTC
TRBV6-5,NA,TRBJ2-7,NA,CASRPGGRSREQYF,TGTGCCAGCAGACCTGGGGGCAGGTCAAGGGAGCAGTACTTC
TRBV6-4,NA,TRBJ1-1,NA,CASSEGPSNTEAFF,TGTGCCAGCAGTGAGGGGCCCTCGAACACTGAAGCTTTCTTT
TRBV6-4,NA,TRBJ2-2,NA,CASSEQGTGELFF,TGTGCCAGCAGTGAGCAGGGAACCGGGGAGCTGTTTTTT
TRBV6-5,NA,TRBJ2-5,NA,CASSYHRGRWYF,TGTGCCAGCAGTTACCACCGGGGGCGATGGTACTTC
TRBV18,NA,TRBJ2-7,TRBD1,CASSPGTGTLGRNEQYF,TGTGCCAGCTCACCAGGGACAGGGACCTTGGGGAGGAACGAGCAGTACTTC
TRBV20-1,NA,TRBJ2-7,NA,CSASYEQYF,TGCAGTGCTAGTTACGAGCAGTACTTC
TRBV7-2,NA,TRBJ2-5,NA,CASSLGGPLETQYF,TGTGCCAGCAGCTTAGGAGGGCCGCTGGAGACCCAGTACTTC
TRBV19,NA,TRBJ1-2,TRBD1,CASSPATGGTYGYTF,TGTGCCAGTAGTCCCGCAACAGGGGGGACCTATGGCTACACCTTC
TRBV4-1,once,TRBJ2-4,TRBD1,CASSQDEGALAKNIQYF,TGCGCCAGCAGCCAAGATGAGGGGGCACTAGCCAAAAACATTCAGTACTTC
TRBV28,NA,TRBJ1-4,TRBD1,CASSQSGSYRGKEKLFF,TGTGCCAGCAGCCAGAGTGGGTCTTACAGGGGCAAAGAAAAACTGTTTTTT
TRBV14,NA,TRBJ2-5,NA,CASSQDRRVRETQYF,TGTGCCAGCAGCCAAGATAGGCGGGTTCGGGAGACCCAGTACTTC
TRBV27,NA,TRBJ1-4,NA,CASSPLGGANEKLFF,TGTGCCAGCAGTCCCCTTGGAGGGGCTAATGAAAAACTGTTTTTT